This is a list of T cell receptor beta chains from one sample in a study of T cells in localized non-small cell lung cancer. The data were produced by immunoSEQ multiplex PCR, yet TCRdb's version contains in-frame clones alone and is incomplete. The sample lists over 20,000 clones, approximately 90% occurring once. The source was peripheral blood, collected before any cancer treatment. These receptors came from a female donor older than 55 with stage II squamous cell lung carcinoma. CDR3s include the opening cysteine and the closing phenylalanine or tryptophan. A D gene is named only where the DNA matches it firmly. Clone size appears in some rows only: once, few, many, or a class for an expanded clone.

d_gene: TRBD1; abundance: -; v_gene: TRBV19; j_gene: TRBJ1-2; CDR3nt: TGTGCCAGTAGGACGCCGGGACAGGGGGCGAATGGCTACACCTTC; CDR3aa: CASRTPGQGANGYTF
d_gene: -; abundance: -; v_gene: TRBV4-3; j_gene: TRBJ2-7; CDR3nt: TGCGCCAGCAGCCAAGATCACGGGGACGAGCAGTACTTC; CDR3aa: CASSQDHGDEQYF
d_gene: -; abundance: -; v_gene: TRBV28; j_gene: TRBJ2-1; CDR3nt: TGTGCCAGCAGTTTGGGGCGGACTCTCTACAATGAGCAGTTCTTC; CDR3aa: CASSLGRTLYNEQFF
d_gene: -; abundance: -; v_gene: TRBV11-1; j_gene: TRBJ2-6; CDR3nt: TGTGCCAGCAGACGGACGGGCTCTGGGGCCAACGTCCTGACTTTC; CDR3aa: CASRRTGSGANVLTF
d_gene: TRBD1; abundance: -; v_gene: TRBV9; j_gene: TRBJ2-5; CDR3nt: TGTGCCAGCAGCGAAGCAGCAGGGGGATTGGCCCAGTACTTC; CDR3aa: CASSEAAGGLAQYF
d_gene: -; abundance: -; v_gene: TRBV21-1; j_gene: TRBJ1-4; CDR3nt: TGTGCCAGCCGAAAGGGGCAGGGGGGAGGTGAAAAACTGTTTTTT; CDR3aa: CASRKGQGGGEKLFF
d_gene: TRBD1; abundance: -; v_gene: TRBV27; j_gene: TRBJ1-1; CDR3nt: TGTGCCAGCAGTTTATTAGATCTGGGACAGCATCACACTGAAGCTTTCTTT; CDR3aa: CASSLLDLGQHHTEAFF
d_gene: -; abundance: -; v_gene: TRBV30; j_gene: TRBJ1-2; CDR3nt: TGTGCCTGGAGTGGGGGAGGCTATGGCTACACCTTC; CDR3aa: CAWSGGGYGYTF
d_gene: -; abundance: -; v_gene: TRBV6-5; j_gene: TRBJ1-2; CDR3nt: TGTGCCAGCAGTCCGACAGACTATGGCTACACCTTT; CDR3aa: CASSPTDYGYTF
d_gene: -; abundance: -; v_gene: TRBV27; j_gene: TRBJ1-2; CDR3nt: TGTGCCAGCAGTCGCGGGCAGGGTGGAGGCTACACCTTC; CDR3aa: CASSRGQGGGYTF
d_gene: -; abundance: -; v_gene: TRBV28; j_gene: TRBJ1-4; CDR3nt: TGTGCCAGCAGTACCAACTGGCAGGGGAATGAAAAACTGTTTTTT; CDR3aa: CASSTNWQGNEKLFF
d_gene: -; abundance: -; v_gene: TRBV12-5; j_gene: TRBJ1-6; CDR3nt: TGTGCTAGTGGTTTGGTACGTGGGGTTTCACCCCTCCACTTT; CDR3aa: CASGLVRGVSPLHF
d_gene: TRBD1; abundance: -; v_gene: TRBV7-9; j_gene: TRBJ1-1; CDR3nt: TGTGCCAGCAGCTTTAGACAGGGGGACGGGGTAGCTTTCTTT; CDR3aa: CASSFRQGDGVAFF
d_gene: -; abundance: -; v_gene: TRBV29-1; j_gene: TRBJ2-1; CDR3nt: TGCCGCGGGGGAGGGGGGATTTCCTACAATGAGCAGTTCTTC; CDR3aa: CRGGGGISYNEQFF
d_gene: -; abundance: -; v_gene: TRBV7-6; j_gene: TRBJ2-7; CDR3nt: TGTGCCAGACTCGTCGGGACAACCCGCTACGAGCAGTACTTC; CDR3aa: CARLVGTTRYEQYF
d_gene: -; abundance: -; v_gene: TRBV29-1; j_gene: TRBJ1-4; CDR3nt: TGCAGCGCCTCGGGGGCAAGTGAAAAACTGTTTTTT; CDR3aa: CSASGASEKLFF
d_gene: -; abundance: -; v_gene: TRBV6-5; j_gene: TRBJ1-1; CDR3nt: TGTGCCACCCTCAAAGCTTTCGGGGTGGACACTGAAGCTTTCTTT; CDR3aa: CATLKAFGVDTEAFF
d_gene: TRBD1; abundance: -; v_gene: TRBV5-4; j_gene: TRBJ1-1; CDR3nt: TGTGCCAGCATACGGGACAGAAAGAACACTGAAGCTTTCTTT; CDR3aa: CASIRDRKNTEAFF
d_gene: -; abundance: -; v_gene: TRBV4-2; j_gene: TRBJ2-5; CDR3nt: TGTGCCAGCAGCCAATCACACGTCCAAGAGACCCAGTACTTC; CDR3aa: CASSQSHVQETQYF
d_gene: -; abundance: once; v_gene: TRBV10-3; j_gene: TRBJ1-2; CDR3nt: TGTGCCATCAGTGAGTCGGGAATCCCCAGCTATGGCTACACCTTC; CDR3aa: CAISESGIPSYGYTF
d_gene: -; abundance: -; v_gene: TRBV19; j_gene: TRBJ2-7; CDR3nt: TGTGCCAGTAGTCCCCAGCGGCGAAGAAGCGAGCAGTACTTC; CDR3aa: CASSPQRRRSEQYF
d_gene: TRBD2; abundance: few; v_gene: TRBV11-2; j_gene: TRBJ2-7; CDR3nt: TGTGCCAGCAGCTCCCGACTAGCGGCAGGGGTGCAGTACTTC; CDR3aa: CASSSRLAAGVQYF
d_gene: -; abundance: -; v_gene: TRBV6-5; j_gene: TRBJ1-5; CDR3nt: TGTGCCAGCAGTTTTAGGGGATACAATCAGCCCCAGCATTTT; CDR3aa: CASSFRGYNQPQHF
d_gene: TRBD2; abundance: once; v_gene: TRBV7-6; j_gene: TRBJ2-5; CDR3nt: TGTGCCAGCAGCTTCGGGACTAGTTACGAGACCCAGTACTTC; CDR3aa: CASSFGTSYETQYF
d_gene: -; abundance: -; v_gene: TRBV9; j_gene: TRBJ1-3; CDR3nt: TGTGCCAGCAGCCCGTGGGACACAACTTTCTCTGGAAACACCATATATTTT; CDR3aa: CASSPWDTTFSGNTIYF
d_gene: -; abundance: -; v_gene: TRBV6-5; j_gene: TRBJ1-3; CDR3nt: TGTGCCAGCCGTGCCGCAGGGGTGGGCACCATATATTTT; CDR3aa: CASRAAGVGTIYF
d_gene: TRBD1; abundance: -; v_gene: TRBV7-6; j_gene: TRBJ1-4; CDR3nt: TGTGCCAGGAAAATCCCCAGGGGGACAGATAATGAAAAACTGTTTTTT; CDR3aa: CARKIPRGTDNEKLFF
d_gene: -; abundance: -; v_gene: TRBV14; j_gene: TRBJ1-1; CDR3nt: TGTGCCAGCAGCAACGACCCCGGCATTCTCGCTGAAGCTTTCTTT; CDR3aa: CASSNDPGILAEAFF
d_gene: -; abundance: -; v_gene: TRBV7-2; j_gene: TRBJ1-5; CDR3nt: TGTGCCAGCAGCTTAGGCATTGCCCCAAATCAGCCCCAGCATTTT; CDR3aa: CASSLGIAPNQPQHF
d_gene: -; abundance: -; v_gene: TRBV10-3; j_gene: TRBJ1-5; CDR3nt: TGTGCCACCCAGGAGAACCTAAGGGATCAGCCCCAGCATTTT; CDR3aa: CATQENLRDQPQHF
d_gene: TRBD1; abundance: -; v_gene: TRBV11-2; j_gene: TRBJ2-7; CDR3nt: TGTGCCAGCAGCCTCCGAGGGACAGGGAGAACCTACGAGCAGTACTTC; CDR3aa: CASSLRGTGRTYEQYF
d_gene: TRBD1; abundance: -; v_gene: TRBV5-8; j_gene: TRBJ1-4; CDR3nt: TGTGCCAGCAGCCGGACAGGGTCCAATGAAAAACTGTTTTTT; CDR3aa: CASSRTGSNEKLFF
d_gene: -; abundance: -; v_gene: TRBV5-6; j_gene: TRBJ1-2; CDR3nt: TGTGCCAGCAGCTTGGCCAGCCTTAACTATGGCTACACCTTC; CDR3aa: CASSLASLNYGYTF
d_gene: -; abundance: once; v_gene: TRBV15; j_gene: TRBJ1-2; CDR3nt: TGTGCCACCAGCAGAGATACGGGGGGGCTCGATGGCTACACCTTC; CDR3aa: CATSRDTGGLDGYTF
d_gene: -; abundance: -; v_gene: TRBV7-9; j_gene: TRBJ1-1; CDR3nt: TGTGCCAGCAGCTTATTAGCGGCAGGGTCTGGGGCTTTCTTT; CDR3aa: CASSLLAAGSGAFF
d_gene: -; abundance: -; v_gene: TRBV5-6; j_gene: TRBJ2-7; CDR3nt: TGTGCCAGCAGCTTGGGCTACGCGTACGAGCAGTACTTC; CDR3aa: CASSLGYAYEQYF
d_gene: TRBD2; abundance: -; v_gene: TRBV9; j_gene: TRBJ2-2; CDR3nt: TGTGCCAGCAGCGTCTCTCTTACGGGGGGGAACACCGGGGAGCTGTTTTTT; CDR3aa: CASSVSLTGGNTGELFF
d_gene: TRBD1; abundance: -; v_gene: TRBV12-5; j_gene: TRBJ1-2; CDR3nt: TGTGCTAGTGGTTTGGGGACAGGGAACTACACCTTC; CDR3aa: CASGLGTGNYTF
d_gene: -; abundance: -; v_gene: TRBV9; j_gene: TRBJ1-1; CDR3nt: TGTGCCAGCAGCGTAGGAGAGGGTATGAACACTGAAGCTTTCTTT; CDR3aa: CASSVGEGMNTEAFF
d_gene: -; abundance: -; v_gene: TRBV7-9; j_gene: TRBJ1-2; CDR3nt: TGTGCCAGCAGCTTATCCGGGAGTAATAACTATGGCTACACCTTC; CDR3aa: CASSLSGSNNYGYTF